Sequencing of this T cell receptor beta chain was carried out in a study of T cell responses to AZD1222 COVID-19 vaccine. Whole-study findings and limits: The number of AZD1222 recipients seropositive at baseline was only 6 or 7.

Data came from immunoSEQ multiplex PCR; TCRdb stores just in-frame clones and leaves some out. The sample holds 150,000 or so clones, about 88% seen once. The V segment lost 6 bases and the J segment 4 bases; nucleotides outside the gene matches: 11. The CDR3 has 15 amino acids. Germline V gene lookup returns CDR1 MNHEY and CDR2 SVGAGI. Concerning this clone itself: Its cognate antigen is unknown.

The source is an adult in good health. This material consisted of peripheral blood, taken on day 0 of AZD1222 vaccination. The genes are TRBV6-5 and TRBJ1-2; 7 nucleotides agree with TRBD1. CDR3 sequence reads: CASRPEQGRSYGYTF. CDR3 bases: TGTGCCAGCAGACCCGAACAGGGGCGCAGCTATGGCTACACCTTC.